This T cell receptor beta chain was sequenced for a study of long-term antiretroviral therapy in people with HIV. Study overall: By about a decade, the earliest samples predate the 2015 immediate-ART recommendation.

The CDR3 consists of 14 residues. V dropped 3 bases and J dropped 6; count of bases not matched to a gene: 5. CDR1 is SGHTA, CDR2 FQGNSA, per germline. Study findings and constraints: The repertoire was dominated at all time points by clones expanded before ART. Although diversity increased after ART, it remained lower than in transplant donor controls.

A minimum of one pre-ART and two post-ART PBMC samples existed for each donor. Comment on this clone: The antigen remains undetermined.

Sequencing used immunoSEQ v3.0 at survey level. Clones were read by immunoSEQ multiplex PCR, and TCRdb kept only the in-frame ones, dropping some. The data hold 20,000 to 30,000 clones, with 85% observed a single time. The material was unsorted PBMCs, obtained 4.8 to 5 years after starting antiretroviral therapy. J is TRBJ2-1 and V is TRBV7-2, with 7 bases matching TRBD2. The clonotype was recovered from a man aged 40-49 years with HIV. In DNA form, the CDR3 reads TGTGCCAGCAGCTTTGCGGGAGTCGGCAATGAGCAGTTCTTC. This encodes CASSFAGVGNEQFF.